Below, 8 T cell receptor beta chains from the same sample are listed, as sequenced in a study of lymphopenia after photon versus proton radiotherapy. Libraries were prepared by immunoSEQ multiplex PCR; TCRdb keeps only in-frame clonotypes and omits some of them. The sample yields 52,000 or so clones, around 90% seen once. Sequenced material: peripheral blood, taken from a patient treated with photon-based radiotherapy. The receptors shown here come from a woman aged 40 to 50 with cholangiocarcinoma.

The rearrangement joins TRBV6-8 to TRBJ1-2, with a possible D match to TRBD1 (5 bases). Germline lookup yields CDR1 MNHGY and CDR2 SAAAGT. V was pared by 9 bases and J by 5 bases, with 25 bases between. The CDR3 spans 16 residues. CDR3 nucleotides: TGTGCCAGACCAGGGTGGGCTGACCTTGGCGAGTATGGCTACACCTTC. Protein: CARPGWADLGEYGYTF.

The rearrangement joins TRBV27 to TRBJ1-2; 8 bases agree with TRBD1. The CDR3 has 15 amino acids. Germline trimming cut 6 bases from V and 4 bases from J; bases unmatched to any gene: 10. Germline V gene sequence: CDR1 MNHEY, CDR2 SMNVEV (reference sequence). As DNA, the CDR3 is TGTGCCAGCAGGTCGGTCAGGGGGCGTATCTATGGCTACACCTTC. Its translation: CASRSVRGRIYGYTF.

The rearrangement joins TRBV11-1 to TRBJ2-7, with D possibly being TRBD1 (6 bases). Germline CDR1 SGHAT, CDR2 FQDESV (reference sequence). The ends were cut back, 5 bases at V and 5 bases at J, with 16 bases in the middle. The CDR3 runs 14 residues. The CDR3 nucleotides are TGTGCCAGCAGCCCGAATGGGGGCGGAGACGAGCAGTACTTC. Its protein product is CASSPNGGGDEQYF.

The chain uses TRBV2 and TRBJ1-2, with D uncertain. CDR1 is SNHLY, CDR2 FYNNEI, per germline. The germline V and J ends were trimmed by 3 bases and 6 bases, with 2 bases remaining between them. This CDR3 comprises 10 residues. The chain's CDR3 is CASSDNGYTF. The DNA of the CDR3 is TGTGCCAGCAGTGACAATGGCTACACCTTC. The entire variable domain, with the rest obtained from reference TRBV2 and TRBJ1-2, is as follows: EPEVTQTPSHQVTQMGQEVILRCVPISNHLYFYWYRQILGQKVEFLVSFYNNEISEKSEIFDDQFSVERPDGSNFTLKIRSTKLEDSAMYFCASSDNGYTFGSGTRLTVV.

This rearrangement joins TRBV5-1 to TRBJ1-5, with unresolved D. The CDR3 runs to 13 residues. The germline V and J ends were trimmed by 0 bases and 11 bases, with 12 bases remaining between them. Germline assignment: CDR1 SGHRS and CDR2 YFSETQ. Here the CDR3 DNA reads TGCGCCAGCAGCTTGGGAGGCGGTTCGGCCCAGCATTTT. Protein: CASSLGGGSAQHF.

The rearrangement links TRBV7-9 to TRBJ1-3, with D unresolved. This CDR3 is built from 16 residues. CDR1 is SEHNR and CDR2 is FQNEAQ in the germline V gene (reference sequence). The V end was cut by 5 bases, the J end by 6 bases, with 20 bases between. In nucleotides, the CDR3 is TGTGCCAGCAGCGTAAGGACGGACCCAGCGGCAAACACCATATATTTT. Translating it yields CASSVRTDPAANTIYF.

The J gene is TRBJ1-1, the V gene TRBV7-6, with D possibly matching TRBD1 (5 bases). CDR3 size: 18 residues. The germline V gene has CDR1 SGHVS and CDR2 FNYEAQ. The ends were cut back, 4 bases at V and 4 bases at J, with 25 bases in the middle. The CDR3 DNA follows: TGTGCCAGCAGCTCGTCCCTTGGGACTCTCTCGGGAGGCACTGAAGCTTTCTTT. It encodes CASSSSLGTLSGGTEAFF. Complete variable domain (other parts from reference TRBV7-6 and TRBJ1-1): GAGVSQSPRYKVTKRGQDVALRCDPISGHVSLYWYRQALGQGPEFLTYFNYEAQQDKSGLPNDRFSAERPEGSISTLTIQRTEQRDSAMYRCASSSSLGTLSGGTEAFFGQGTRLTVV.

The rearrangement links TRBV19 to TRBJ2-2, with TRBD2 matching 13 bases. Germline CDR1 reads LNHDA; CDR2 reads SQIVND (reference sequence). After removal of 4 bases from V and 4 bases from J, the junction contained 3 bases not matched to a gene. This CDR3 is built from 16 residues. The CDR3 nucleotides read TGTGCCAGTAGTACGAGGACTAGCGGGGGCACCGGGGAGCTGTTTTTT. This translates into CASSTRTSGGTGELFF. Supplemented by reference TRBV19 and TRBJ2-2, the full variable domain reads DGGITQSPKYLFRKEGQNVTLSCEQNLNHDAMYWYRQDPGQGLRLIYYSQIVNDFQKGDIAEGYSVSREKKESFPLTVTSAQKNPTAFYLCASSTRTSGGTGELFFGEGSRLTVL.